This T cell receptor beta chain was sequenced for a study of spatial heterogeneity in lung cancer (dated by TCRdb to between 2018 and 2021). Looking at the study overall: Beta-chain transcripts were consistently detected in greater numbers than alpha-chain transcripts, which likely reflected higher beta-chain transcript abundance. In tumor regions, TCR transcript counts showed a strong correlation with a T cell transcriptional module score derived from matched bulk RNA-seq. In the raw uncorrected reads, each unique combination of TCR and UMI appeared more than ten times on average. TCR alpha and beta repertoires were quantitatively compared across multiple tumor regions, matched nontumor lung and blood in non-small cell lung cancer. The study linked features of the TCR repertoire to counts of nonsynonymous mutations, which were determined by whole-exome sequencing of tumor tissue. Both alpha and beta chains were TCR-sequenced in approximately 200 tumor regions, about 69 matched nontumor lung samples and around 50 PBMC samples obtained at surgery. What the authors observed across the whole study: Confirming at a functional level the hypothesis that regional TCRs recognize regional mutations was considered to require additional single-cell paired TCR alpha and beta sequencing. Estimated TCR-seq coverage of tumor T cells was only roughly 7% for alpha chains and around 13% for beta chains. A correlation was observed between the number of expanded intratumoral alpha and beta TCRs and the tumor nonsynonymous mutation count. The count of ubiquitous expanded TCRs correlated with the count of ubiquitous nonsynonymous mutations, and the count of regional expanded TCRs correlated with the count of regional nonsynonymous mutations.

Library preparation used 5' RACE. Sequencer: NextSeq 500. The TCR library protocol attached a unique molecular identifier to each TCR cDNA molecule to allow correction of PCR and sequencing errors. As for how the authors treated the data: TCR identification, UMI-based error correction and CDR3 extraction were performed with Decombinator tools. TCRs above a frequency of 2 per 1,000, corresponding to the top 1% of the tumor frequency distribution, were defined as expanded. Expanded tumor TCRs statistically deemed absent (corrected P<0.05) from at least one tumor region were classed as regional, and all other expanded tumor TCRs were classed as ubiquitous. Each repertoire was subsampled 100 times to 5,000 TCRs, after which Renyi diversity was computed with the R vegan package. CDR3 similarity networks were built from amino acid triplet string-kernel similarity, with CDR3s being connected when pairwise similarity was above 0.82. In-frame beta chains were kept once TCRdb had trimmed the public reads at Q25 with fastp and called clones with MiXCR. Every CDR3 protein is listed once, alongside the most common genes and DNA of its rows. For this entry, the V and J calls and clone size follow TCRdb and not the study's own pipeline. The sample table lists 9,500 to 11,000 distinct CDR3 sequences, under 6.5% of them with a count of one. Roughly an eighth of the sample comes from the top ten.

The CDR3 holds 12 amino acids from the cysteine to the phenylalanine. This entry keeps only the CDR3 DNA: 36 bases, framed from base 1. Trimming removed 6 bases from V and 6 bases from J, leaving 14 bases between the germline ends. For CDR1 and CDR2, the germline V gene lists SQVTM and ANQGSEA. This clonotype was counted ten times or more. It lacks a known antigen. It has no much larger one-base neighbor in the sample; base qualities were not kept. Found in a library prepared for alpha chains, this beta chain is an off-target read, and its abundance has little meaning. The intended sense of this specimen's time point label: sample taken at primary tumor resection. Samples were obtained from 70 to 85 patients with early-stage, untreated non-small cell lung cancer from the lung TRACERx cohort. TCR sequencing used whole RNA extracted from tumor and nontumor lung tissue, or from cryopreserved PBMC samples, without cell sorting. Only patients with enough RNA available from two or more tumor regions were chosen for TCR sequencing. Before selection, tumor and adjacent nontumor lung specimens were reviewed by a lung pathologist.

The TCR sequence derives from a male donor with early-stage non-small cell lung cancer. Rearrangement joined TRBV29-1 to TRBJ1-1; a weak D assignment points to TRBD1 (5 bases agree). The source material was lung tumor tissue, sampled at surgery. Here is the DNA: TGCAGCGTCGCGGACATGAATGCTGAAGCTTTCTTT. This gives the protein CSVADMNAEAFF.